The text below deals with one T cell receptor beta chain. The target antigen is unknown. This table comes from immunoSEQ multiplex PCR, and its TCRdb copy is limited to in-frame clones, with some not included. The table shows approximately 170,000 clones, with approximately 93% occurring only once. The source of the sample is a study of T cell responses to AZD1222 COVID-19 vaccine. General observations from the study: Donors were mostly white British, more females; clonal diversity possibly underestimated. Sampled repertoires all dated from after the peak T cell response. Rises in breadth and depth of Spike-specific TCRs came after two AZD1222 doses.

With 1 base removed from V and 9 bases from J, the gap between germline ends came to 9 bases. The CDR3 consists of 12 residues. From germline, CDR1 is SGHDN and CDR2 FVKESK. This chain links TRBV14 with TRBJ1-1; D not certain. The sequenced sample was peripheral blood, obtained on day 0 of AZD1222 vaccination. The receptor was derived from an adult in good health. The DNA for the CDR3 is TGTGCCAGCAGCCAAGTTGGGAATCAAGCTTTCTTT. Its protein product is CASSQVGNQAFF.